This TCR beta chain emerged from a study of vaccination and CD4 T cells after COVID-19. The CDR3 has 12 residues. Trimming took 6 bases from V and 7 from J, leaving 12 bases between them. The germline CDR1 and CDR2 sequences are MDHEN and SYDVKM. The treatment: roughly 11-day PBMC culture with coronavirus spike peptide pools or control peptides (ViraFEST assay). This clonotype turned up a few times. Its matching antigen is unknown. The Oncomine TCR Beta short-read assay sequenced DNA from cultured CD4+ T cells. TCRdb independently ran MiXCR on the PCR reads; one entry per CDR3 protein. Of 6,000 to 9,000 distinct CDR3 sequences in the sample, roughly 25% are singletons; the top ten hold over 7.5%.

The clonotype was recovered from a human donor who had recovered from COVID-19. This chain links TRBV28 with TRBJ1-1, with a weak D call TRBD1 (6 bases). Sequenced here: CD4+ T cells from blood, cultured in vitro, sampled after SARS-CoV-2 vaccination. The CDR3 region is CASREGTFEAFF. The CDR3 DNA follows: TGTGCCAGCAGAGAGGGGACATTTGAAGCTTTCTTT. Full variable domain (missing parts from reference TRBV28 and TRBJ1-1): DVKVTQSSRYLVKRTGEKVFLECVQDMDHENMFWYRQDPGLGLRLIYFSYDVKMKEKGDIPEGYSVSREKKERFSLILESASTNQTSMYLCASREGTFEAFFGQGTRLTVV.